This TCR beta chain originates from a study of beta chain features in type 1 diabetes. The wider study: All samples together contributed 95 million to 110 million sorted cells for examination. Whole-study findings and limits: Researchers reported that naive, central memory and Treg TCRB repertoires appeared more similar in patients than in healthy donors.

With respect to this clone: Antigen unknown.

Germline CDR1 reads SNHLY; CDR2 reads FYNNEI. Trimming removed 6 bases at V and 0 bases at J, with 18 bases between. This CDR3 is built from 17 residues. Each of the CD4+ naive, central memory, regulatory and stem cell-like memory populations was sorted via CD45RO/CCR7/CD25/CD127/CD95/CD27. Expressed TCRB transcripts got sequenced, as all isolated RNA was reverse transcribed. Produced via immunoSEQ multiplex PCR; TCRdb's table is partial and in-frame only. The repertoire includes about 330,000 clones, approximately 9.9% of them detected once, and 0.015% to 0.02% sits in the top ten. This chain connects TRBV2 to TRBJ2-1, with a possible D match to TRBD1 (6 bases). The sample was naive CD4+ T cells from blood. This TCR was recovered from a woman aged 25 to 39 in good health. The CDR3 loop is CASRYLNRVSSYNEQFF. CDR3 coding DNA: TGTGCCAGCAGGTACCTCAACAGGGTTAGCTCCTACAATGAGCAGTTCTTC.